Following are 16 T cell receptor beta chains from one sample sequenced in a study of blood T cell repertoires in COVID-19. The table came from immunoSEQ multiplex PCR; TCRdb's copy has only in-frame clones and leaves some out. The sample has 250,000 to 300,000 clones; 75% to 90% are singletons. The material sequenced was PBMCs or T cells enriched from blood (not recorded which). The receptors stem from a woman aged 40 to 50 who had recovered from COVID-19.

V and J are TRBV7-8 and TRBJ2-1; no reliable D call. The CDR3 loop spans 20 amino acids. V gave up 5 bases and J gave up 7 bases, with 33 bases separating them. Germline lookup yields CDR1 SGHVS and CDR2 FQNEAQ. CDR3 sequence reads: CASSARLLSSHGSSRNEQFF. CDR3 in DNA: TGTGCCAGCAGCGCCAGACTCCTATCTAGTCATGGATCTTCGCGGAATGAGCAGTTCTTC.

The chain's CDR3 is CASSPQNRGKQYF. CDR3 DNA: TGTGCCAGCAGCCCACAAAACAGGGGAAAGCAGTACTTC. The rearrangement joins TRBV7-2 to TRBJ2-7, with TRBD1 matching 7 bases. This CDR3 is 13 amino acids long. Germline CDR1 and CDR2: SGHTA and FQGNSA. The ends lost 5 bases at V and 8 bases at J; junction bases unmatched: 9.

V usage is TRBV28 and J usage is TRBJ2-7; 10 bases fit TRBD1. V was clipped by 5 bases and J by 1 base; unmatched bases: 8. In germline, CDR1 is MDHEN, CDR2 SYDVKM. The CDR3 totals 16 residues. CDR3 DNA: TGTGCCAGCAGTCTAAGTATGGGACAGGGGTCCTACGAGCAGTACTTC. This gives the protein CASSLSMGQGSYEQYF.

This chain connects TRBV7-9 to TRBJ2-1, with D hard to call. Germline CDR1 and CDR2: SEHNR and FQNEAQ (reference sequence). With 5 bases removed from V and 8 bases from J, the gap between germline ends came to 10 bases. CDR3 length: 12 amino acids. As DNA, the CDR3 is TGTGCCAGCAGCGCCCTAGGCTATGAGCAGTTCTTC. This gives the protein CASSALGYEQFF.

This rearrangement joins TRBV7-2 to TRBJ2-7; 10 nucleotides align to TRBD2. The CDR3 runs to 16 residues. Germline V gene data show CDR1 as SGHTA and CDR2 as FQGNSA. V dropped 1 base and J dropped 4; count of bases not matched to a gene: 7. The CDR3, as DNA: TGTGCCAGCAGCTTAGGTCTAGCGGGAGATGGGTACGAGCAGTACTTC. Translation: CASSLGLAGDGYEQYF.

CDR3 amino acids: CATSTRTSGTYEQYF. Here the CDR3 DNA reads TGTGCCACCAGCACCCGGACTAGCGGGACCTACGAGCAGTACTTC. The chain has TRBV15 and TRBJ2-7; 12 positions agree with TRBD2. V lost 4 bases, J lost 2 bases, and 3 bases stayed unmatched. From germline, CDR1 is LNHNV and CDR2 YYDKDF (reference sequence). This CDR3 has 15 amino acids.

The V gene is TRBV2, the J gene TRBJ1-2, with D perhaps matching TRBD1 (5 bases). This CDR3 comprises 14 residues. CDR1 and CDR2 from the germline V gene are SNHLY and FYNNEI. V was trimmed by 2 bases and J by 6 bases, leaving 13 bases between them. The CDR3 region is CASSESRQGDGYTF. In DNA form, the CDR3 reads TGTGCCAGCAGTGAATCCCGGCAGGGCGATGGCTACACCTTC.

This clone was seen only a few times. V is TRBV27 and J is TRBJ1-1; D is uncertain. The CDR3 loop spans 12 amino acids. Trimming removed 8 bases from V and 3 bases from J, with 10 bases in between. The germline gives CDR1 MNHEY, CDR2 SMNVEV (reference sequence). CDR3 amino acids: CASSGRHTEAFF. Written as DNA, the CDR3 is TGTGCCAGCTCTGGGCGCCACACTGAAGCTTTCTTT.

The chain couples TRBV5-1 to TRBJ1-1, with D maybe TRBD1 (6 bases). Looked up from germline, CDR1 is SGHRS and CDR2 is YFSETQ. V was cut by 0 bases and J by 5 bases, with 26 bases left in between. CDR3 length equals 19 residues. The CDR3 loop reads CASSLAYTPKQGKGTEAFF. The CDR3 DNA reads TGCGCCAGCAGCTTGGCGTACACTCCGAAACAGGGCAAGGGGACTGAAGCTTTCTTT.

The CDR3 bases are TGTGCCATCAGTGAGTTGACAACTGGGTATGGCTACACCTTC. This sequence encodes CAISELTTGYGYTF. This sequence joins TRBV10-3 and TRBJ1-2, with D uncertain. The V end lost 1 base, the J end lost 5 bases, and 11 bases lay between the germline ends. This CDR3 spans 14 amino acids. Germline V gives CDR1 ENHRY, CDR2 SYGVKD.

V and J are TRBV3-1 (or the pseudogene TRBV3-2) and TRBJ1-2; the D is unclear. The V end lost 4 bases, the J end lost 2 bases, and 11 bases lay between the germline ends. The CDR3 runs 14 residues. Germline CDR1 is LGHDT and CDR2 is YNNKEL (reference sequence). The CDR3 spells CASSPPGENYGYTF. DNA for the CDR3: TGTGCCAGCAGCCCCCCCGGGGAGAACTATGGCTACACCTTC.

The V and J genes are TRBV5-5 and TRBJ1-2; no reliable D call. V was trimmed by 0 bases and J by 6 bases, leaving 6 bases between them. The germline V gene has CDR1 SGHKS and CDR2 YYEKEE (reference sequence). The CDR3 covers 12 residues. Written as DNA, the CDR3 is TGTGCCAGCAGCTTGGACGGGGATGGCTACACCTTC. Translating it yields CASSLDGDGYTF.

V gene TRBV9 combines with J gene TRBJ1-1, with D unresolved. CDR1 SGDLS and CDR2 YYNGEE come from the germline V gene. The CDR3 has 18 amino acids. Between the trimmed V and J ends, which lost 3 bases and 2 bases, there was a span of 23 bases. The CDR3 coding sequence is TGTGCCAGCAGCGATACTGTGACGGACCCAAGCGGAAACACTGAAGCTTTCTTT. Protein sequence: CASSDTVTDPSGNTEAFF.

CDR3 sequence: CASSLATAYEQYF. The CDR3 nucleotides read TGTGCCAGCAGCTTAGCGACAGCTTACGAGCAGTACTTC. The chain uses TRBV7-2 and TRBJ2-7; D may be TRBD1 (5 bases). CDR1 is SGHTA, CDR2 FQGNSA, per germline. The V and J ends lost 0 bases and 4 bases respectively, with 7 bases between them. This CDR3 is 13 amino acids long.

The V call is TRBV5-6, the J call TRBJ1-4, with 10 bases lining up with TRBD1. The CDR3 spans 17 residues. V was clipped by 4 bases and J by 0 bases; unmatched bases: 6. The V gene's germline CDR1 is SGHDT and CDR2 YYEEEE. This CDR3 reads CASSETGTGATNEKLFF. CDR3 nucleotide sequence: TGTGCCAGCAGCGAGACGGGGACAGGGGCAACTAATGAAAAACTGTTTTTT.

This chain joins TRBV14 and TRBJ2-5, with 7 bases matching TRBD2. This CDR3 has 16 amino acids. The germline CDR1 and CDR2 sequences are SGHDN and FVKESK. The V and J ends lost 1 base and 5 bases, in that order; junction bases with no gene match: 10. The CDR3 loop is CASSQARGRAAETQYF. CDR3 nucleotides: TGTGCCAGCAGCCAAGCTCGGGGGAGGGCCGCGGAGACCCAGTACTTC. Combining the CDR3 with reference TRBV14 and TRBJ2-5 gives the whole variable domain EAGVTQFPSHSVIEKGQTVTLRCDPISGHDNLYWYRRVMGKEIKFLLHFVKESKQDESGMPNNRFLAERTGGTYSTLKVQPAELEDSGVYFCASSQARGRAAETQYFGPGTRLLVL.